What follows are 22 T cell receptor beta chains derived from one specimen sequenced in a study of T cells in Graves' hyperthyroidism and ophthalmopathy. Template material for amplifying TCR beta CDR3 regions consisted of RNA transcripts. First-round RT-PCR of the TCR CDR3 relied on the HTBI primer set. TCRdb independently ran MiXCR on the multiplex PCR reads; one entry per CDR3 protein. The sample shows around 190,000 distinct CDR3 sequences, about a sixth of them seen only once. Sequencing was carried out using blood. These receptors were obtained from a woman aged 45 to 65 with Graves' hyperthyroidism.

This clonotype was detected ten times or more. This chain links TRBV24-1 with TRBJ2-1; no reliable D call. Germline values: CDR1 KGHDR, CDR2 SFDVKD. The CDR3 loop spans 13 amino acids. V gave up 1 base and J gave up 11 bases, with 11 bases separating them. CDR3 residues: CATSDFLRNKQFF. CDR3 nucleotides: TGTGCCACCAGTGATTTTTTGAGAAATAAGCAGTTCTTC.

The table lists this clonotype with a few counts. The DNA for the CDR3 is TGCGCCAGCAGCCAAACAGGGGTTGGGAACACTGAAGCTTTCTTT. This translates into CASSQTGVGNTEAFF. V is TRBV4-1 and J is TRBJ1-1, with TRBD1 matching over 7 bases. CDR3 length equals 15 residues. With V trimmed by 2 bases and J by 1 base, 4 bases remained unmatched. Germline assignment: CDR1 MGHRA and CDR2 YSYEKL.

The rearrangement uses TRBV13 and TRBJ2-7; maybe TRBD1 (6 bases). The J call is uncertain, as TRBJ2-1 better fits the DNA end. The CDR3 sequence is 12 residues long. Germline lookup yields CDR1 PRHDT and CDR2 FYEKMQ (reference sequence). The CDR3 DNA follows: TGTGCCAGCAGCTCCCGACAGGCCGAGCAGTTCTTC. Translation: CASSSRQAEQFF.

This clonotype was found a few times. The genes are TRBV5-1 and TRBJ1-1; no clear D. Trimming cost V 0 bases and J 8 bases, with 8 bases left between them. The germline gives CDR1 SGHRS, CDR2 YFSETQ. The CDR3 covers 12 residues. CDR3 residues: CASSLVLTEAFF. CDR3 nucleotide sequence: TGCGCCAGCAGCTTGGTTCTTACAGAAGCTTTCTTT.

This clonotype was recorded at least ten times. V gene TRBV2 combines with J gene TRBJ2-5; 9 bases map to TRBD2. V dropped 7 bases and J dropped 3; count of bases not matched to a gene: 6. The germline gives CDR1 SNHLY, CDR2 FYNNEI. This CDR3 contains 14 residues. CDR3 sequence (DNA): TGTGCCAGCACCCAGACTAGCGGAGAAGAGACCCAGTACTTC. This translates into CASTQTSGEETQYF.

Only a few counts were recorded for this clonotype. This chain connects TRBV2 to TRBJ2-3; D not resolved. Per the germline V gene, CDR1 is SNHLY and CDR2 is FYNNEI. The CDR3 runs 14 residues. The V end lost 5 bases, the J end lost 0 bases, and 9 bases lay between the germline ends. CDR3 DNA sequence: TGTGCCAGCAGTAGATTCCCCAGCACAGATACGCAGTATTTT. The encoded protein is CASSRFPSTDTQYF.

There are many counts of this clonotype. V and J are TRBV3-1 and TRBJ2-7, with 7 positions matching TRBD1. V shed 0 bases and J 5 bases; nucleotides not matched to a gene: 4. In germline, CDR1 is LGHDT, CDR2 YNNKEL (reference sequence). The length of the CDR3 is 14 residues. The CDR3 bases are TGTGCCAGCAGCCAAGACTACAGGGGCGACGAGCAGTACTTC. Translated: CASSQDYRGDEQYF.

This clonotype showed up many times. The chain recombines TRBV12-3 or TRBV12-4 with TRBJ2-4; D gene unclear. Deletions cut 1 base from V and 2 bases from J, with 9 bases between. The CDR3 totals 15 residues. Here the CDR3 reads CASSLGAGPKNIQYF. The CDR3 region has the DNA TGTGCCAGCAGTTTAGGCGCTGGGCCCAAAAACATTCAGTACTTC.

This clonotype was picked up many times. The chain couples TRBV6-1 to TRBJ1-4; D gene ambiguous. This CDR3 is 14 amino acids long. Germline V lookup: CDR1 MNHNS, CDR2 SASEGT. V dropped 6 bases and J dropped 3 bases, with 11 bases sitting between them. For the CDR3, the DNA is TGTGCCAGCAGGAGAGACGGAGCTAATGAAAAACTGTTTTTT. Protein: CASRRDGANEKLFF.

This clonotype occurred a few times. The CDR3 spells CSVTDSDLYEQYF. The CDR3 nucleotides read TGCAGCGTTACGGACAGCGACCTCTACGAGCAGTACTTC. The gene calls are TRBV29-1 and TRBJ2-7; D might be TRBD1 (6 bases). This CDR3 is 13 amino acids long. The V gene lost 5 bases and the J gene lost 3 bases, with 14 bases spanning the gap. Looked up from germline, CDR1 is SQVTM and CDR2 is ANQGSEA.

In its sample, this clonotype was seen a few times. The chain has TRBV5-4 and TRBJ2-1; TRBD2 agrees at 9 bases. The CDR3 loop spans 14 amino acids. Germline V gives CDR1 SGHNT, CDR2 YYREEE (reference sequence). V was clipped by 6 bases and J by 5 bases; unmatched bases: 6. CDR3 amino acids: CASKRLAANNEQFF. The CDR3 coding sequence is TGTGCCAGCAAGCGACTAGCGGCGAACAATGAGCAGTTCTTC.

This clonotype appeared once. This sequence may be a read error, since a much larger clone differs from it by one base. The genes are TRBV7-2 and TRBJ1-4; no definite D call. The length of the CDR3 is 12 residues. The germline V gene encodes CDR1 SGHTA and CDR2 FQGNSA. Here the CDR3 DNA reads TGTGCCAGCAGCTCCCCTAATGAAAGACTGTTTTTT. The encoded protein is CASSSPNERLFF. The full variable domain, rest sourced from reference TRBV7-2 and TRBJ1-4, is GAGVSQSPSNKVTEKGKDVELRCDPISGHTALYWYRQSLGQGLEFLIYFQGNSAPDKSGLPSDRFSAERTGGSVSTLTIQRTQQEDSAVYLCASSSPNERLFFGSGTQLSVL.

A note on this clonotype: A much more abundant neighbour one base away suggests this may be a read error. This chain joins TRBV27 and TRBJ2-1, with D perhaps TRBD1 or TRBD2 (6 bases each). Germline V gene sequence: CDR1 MNHEY, CDR2 SMNVEV (reference sequence). The CDR3 covers 15 residues. The DNA of the CDR3 is TGTGCCAGCGGTTTGTGGGGGGCTCGCTACAATGAGCAGTTCTTC. The encoded protein is CASGLWGARYNEQFF.

The table lists this clonotype with many counts. The gene calls are TRBV3-1 and TRBJ2-2; 10 bases are shared with TRBD2. The germline V gene encodes CDR1 LGHDT and CDR2 YNNKEL (reference sequence). Unmatched junction bases numbered 6, after V lost 0 bases and J lost 2 bases. The CDR3 sequence is 18 residues long. In nucleotides, the CDR3 is TGTGCCAGCAGCCAAGATAACCTAGCGGGGGTCAACACCGGGGAGCTGTTTTTT. This sequence encodes CASSQDNLAGVNTGELFF.

This clonotype was counted ten times or more. The chain combines TRBV6-6 with TRBJ1-2; D perhaps matches TRBD1 (6 bases). The CDR3 has 21 residues. The V gene's germline CDR1 is MNHNY and CDR2 SVGAGI (reference sequence). Trimming took off 0 bases at V and 8 bases at J, with 34 bases between the two ends. CDR3 loop: CASSYSRATSRDPRGSEGYTF. The CDR3 DNA is TGTGCCAGCAGTTACTCACGGGCGACCTCCAGAGACCCCAGGGGAAGTGAGGGCTACACCTTC.

This clonotype was counted at least ten times. The V and J genes are TRBV28 and TRBJ2-7; D remains ambiguous. This CDR3 has 11 amino acids. Germline-derived CDR1 and CDR2 are MDHEN and SYDVKM. With 10 bases removed from V and 7 bases from J, the gap between germline ends came to 14 bases. The CDR3 nucleotides read TGTGCCACCGAGGCTTCGGGTGAGCAGTACTTC. This codes for CATEASGEQYF.

This clonotype showed up many times. This rearrangement joins TRBV20-1 to TRBJ1-6; D is uncertain. Per germline, CDR1 DFQATT and CDR2 SNEGSKA (reference sequence). This CDR3 is built from 14 residues. V gave up 1 base and J gave up 7 bases, with 11 bases separating them. The CDR3 DNA is TGCAGTGCTAGAGTCGGAGCGGAGAATTCACCCCTCCACTTT. Its translation is CSARVGAENSPLHF.

This clonotype was found many times. Here the CDR3 reads CASSGQGSYNSPLHF. In DNA form, the CDR3 reads TGTGCCAGCAGCGGACAGGGTTCCTATAATTCACCCCTCCACTTT. J is TRBJ1-6 and V is TRBV7-2; TRBD1 matches 8 bases. The trim removed 5 bases at V and 1 base at J, leaving 1 base unmatched. There are 15 residues in the CDR3. In germline, CDR1 is SGHTA, CDR2 FQGNSA.

This clonotype has a count of ten or more. The genes are TRBV5-1 and TRBJ1-2, with D possibly matching TRBD1 (6 bases). Germline-derived CDR1 and CDR2 are SGHRS and YFSETQ. This CDR3 region has 14 residues. The V gene lost 3 bases and the J gene lost 8 bases, with 17 bases spanning the gap. CDR3 in DNA: TGCGCCAGCAGCTCGGACAGACAACTATACGGCTACACCTTC. Translated: CASSSDRQLYGYTF.

This clonotype was seen many times. The gene calls are TRBV20-1 and TRBJ2-5, with 9 bases lining up with TRBD2. The CDR3 extends over 14 amino acids. CDR1 and CDR2 (germline): DFQATT, SNEGSKA (reference sequence). The J segment lost 1 base and the V segment lost 3 bases, leaving 3 bases of the junction unmatched. CDR3 nucleotides: TGCAGTGCTAGGGGGACTAGCTTCCAAGAGACCCAGTACTTC. Protein product: CSARGTSFQETQYF.

In its sample, this clonotype was seen a few times. The chain links TRBV4-1 to TRBJ2-3; 7 bases align to TRBD2. CDR1 is MGHRA and CDR2 is YSYEKL in the germline V gene. The CDR3 is 16 residues long. V lost 3 bases and J lost 3; bases outside the gene matches: 9. The CDR3 region has the DNA TGCGCCAGCAGCCATTCGGGTAGCGGGCGGACAGATACGCAGTATTTT. This translates into CASSHSGSGRTDTQYF.

The rearrangement joins TRBV3-1 to TRBJ2-7; no clear D. The CDR3 runs to 12 residues. Trimming took off 3 bases at V and 5 bases at J, with 8 bases between the two ends. Germline lookup yields CDR1 LGHDT and CDR2 YNNKEL (reference sequence). The CDR3 region is CASSHTSDEQYF. Here the CDR3 DNA reads TGTGCCAGCAGCCATACCTCGGACGAGCAGTACTTC.